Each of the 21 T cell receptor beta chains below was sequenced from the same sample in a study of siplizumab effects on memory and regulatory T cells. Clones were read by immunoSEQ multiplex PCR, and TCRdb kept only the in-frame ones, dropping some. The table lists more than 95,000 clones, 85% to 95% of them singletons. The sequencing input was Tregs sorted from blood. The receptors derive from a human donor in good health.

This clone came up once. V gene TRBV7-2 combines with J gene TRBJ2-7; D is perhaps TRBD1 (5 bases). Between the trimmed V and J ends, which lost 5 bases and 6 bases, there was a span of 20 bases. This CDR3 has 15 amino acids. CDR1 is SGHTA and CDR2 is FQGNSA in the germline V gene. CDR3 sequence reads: CASSPGWNRRPEQYF. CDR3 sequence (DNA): TGTGCCAGCAGCCCAGGGTGGAACCGGCGGCCCGAGCAGTACTTC.

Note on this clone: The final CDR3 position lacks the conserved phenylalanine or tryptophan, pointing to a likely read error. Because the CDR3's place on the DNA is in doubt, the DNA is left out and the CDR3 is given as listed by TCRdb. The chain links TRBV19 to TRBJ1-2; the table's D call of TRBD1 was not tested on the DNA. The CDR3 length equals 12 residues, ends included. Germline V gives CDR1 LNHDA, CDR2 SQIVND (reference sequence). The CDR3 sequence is CASSSLRGTASL.

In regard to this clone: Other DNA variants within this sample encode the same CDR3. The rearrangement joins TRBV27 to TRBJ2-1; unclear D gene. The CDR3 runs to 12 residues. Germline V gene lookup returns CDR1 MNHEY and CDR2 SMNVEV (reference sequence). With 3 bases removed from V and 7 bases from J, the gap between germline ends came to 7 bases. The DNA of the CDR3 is TGTGCCAGCAGTTTTCCCGGGAATGAGCAGTTCTTC. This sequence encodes CASSFPGNEQFF.

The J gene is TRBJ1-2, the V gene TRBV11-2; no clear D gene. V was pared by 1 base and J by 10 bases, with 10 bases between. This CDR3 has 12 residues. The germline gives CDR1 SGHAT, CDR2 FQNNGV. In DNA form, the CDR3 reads TGTGCCAGCAGCTTAGGCATCGCACTCTACACCTTC. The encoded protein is CASSLGIALYTF.

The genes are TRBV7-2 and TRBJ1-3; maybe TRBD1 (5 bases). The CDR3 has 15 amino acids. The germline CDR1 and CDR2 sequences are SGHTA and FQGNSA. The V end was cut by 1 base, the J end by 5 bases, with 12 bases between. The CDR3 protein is CASSLGEVGRNTIYF. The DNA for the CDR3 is TGTGCCAGCAGCTTAGGGGAGGTGGGGCGAAACACCATATATTTT.

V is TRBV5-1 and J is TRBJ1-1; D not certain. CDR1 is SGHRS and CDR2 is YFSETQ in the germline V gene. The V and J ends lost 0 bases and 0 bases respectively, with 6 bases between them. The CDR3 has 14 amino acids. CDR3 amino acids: CASSLDSMNTEAFF. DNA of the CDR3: TGCGCCAGCAGCTTGGACAGCATGAACACTGAAGCTTTCTTT.

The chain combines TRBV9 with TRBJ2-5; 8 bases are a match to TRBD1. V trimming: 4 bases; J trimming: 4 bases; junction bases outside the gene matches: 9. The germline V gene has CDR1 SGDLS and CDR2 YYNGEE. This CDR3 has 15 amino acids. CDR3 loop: CASSLSDRAGETQYF. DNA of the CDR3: TGTGCCAGCAGCCTCTCGGACAGGGCGGGAGAGACCCAGTACTTC. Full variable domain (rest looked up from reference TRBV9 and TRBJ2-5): DSGVTQTPKHLITATGQRVTLRCSPRSGDLSVYWYQQSLDQGLQFLIQYYNGEERAKGNILERFSAQQFPDLHSELNLSSLELGDSALYFCASSLSDRAGETQYFGPGTRLLVL.

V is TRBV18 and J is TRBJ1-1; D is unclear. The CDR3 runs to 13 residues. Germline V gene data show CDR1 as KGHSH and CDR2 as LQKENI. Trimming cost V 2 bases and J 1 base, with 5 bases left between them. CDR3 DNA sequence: TGTGCCAGCTCACCAAATTCGAACACTGAAGCTTTCTTT. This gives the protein CASSPNSNTEAFF.

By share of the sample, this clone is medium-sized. The CDR3 DNA is TGTGCCAGTAGTATTGGGTACGACTATGGCTACACCTTC. It is translated as CASSIGYDYGYTF. The gene calls are TRBV19 and TRBJ1-2; D is unresolved. Trimming pared 3 bases from V and 3 bases from J, leaving 8 bases between. Germline CDR1 LNHDA, CDR2 SQIVND (reference sequence). The CDR3 is made up of 13 amino acids.

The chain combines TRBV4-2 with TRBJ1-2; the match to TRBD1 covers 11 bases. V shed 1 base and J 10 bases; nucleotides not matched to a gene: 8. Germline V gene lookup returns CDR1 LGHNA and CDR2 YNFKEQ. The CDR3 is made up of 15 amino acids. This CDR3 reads CASSQVGTGGSVYTF. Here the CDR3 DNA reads TGTGCCAGCAGCCAAGTGGGGACAGGGGGATCTGTCTACACCTTC.

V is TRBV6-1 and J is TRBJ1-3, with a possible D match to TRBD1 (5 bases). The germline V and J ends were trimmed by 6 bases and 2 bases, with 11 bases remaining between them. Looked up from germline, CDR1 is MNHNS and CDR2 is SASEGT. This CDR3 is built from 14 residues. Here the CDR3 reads CASRGKGTGNTIYF. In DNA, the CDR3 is TGTGCCAGCAGGGGGAAGGGGACTGGAAACACCATATATTTT.

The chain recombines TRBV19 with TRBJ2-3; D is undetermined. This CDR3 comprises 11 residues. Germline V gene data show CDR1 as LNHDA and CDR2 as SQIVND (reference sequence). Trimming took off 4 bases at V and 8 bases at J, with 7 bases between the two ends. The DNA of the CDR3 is TGTGCCAGTAGTAAGAGTGGTACGCAGTATTTT. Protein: CASSKSGTQYF.

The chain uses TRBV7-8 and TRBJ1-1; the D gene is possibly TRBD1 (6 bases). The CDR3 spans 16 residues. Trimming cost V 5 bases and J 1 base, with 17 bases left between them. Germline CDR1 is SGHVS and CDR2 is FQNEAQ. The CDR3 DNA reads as TGTGCCAGCAGCCTAAAGGGGGGACTCCGGAACACTGAAGCTTTCTTT. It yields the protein CASSLKGGLRNTEAFF. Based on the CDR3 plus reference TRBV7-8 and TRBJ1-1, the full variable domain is GAGVSQSPRYKVAKRGQDVALRCDPISGHVSLFWYQQALGQGPEFLTYFQNEAQLDKSGLPSDRFFAERPEGSVSTLKIQRTQQEDSAVYLCASSLKGGLRNTEAFFGQGTRLTVV.

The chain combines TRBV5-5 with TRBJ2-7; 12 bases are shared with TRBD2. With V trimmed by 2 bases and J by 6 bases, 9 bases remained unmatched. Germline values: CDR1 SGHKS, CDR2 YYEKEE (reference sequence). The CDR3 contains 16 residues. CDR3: CASSFGLAGPWGEQYF. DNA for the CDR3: TGTGCCAGCAGCTTCGGACTAGCGGGACCTTGGGGCGAGCAGTACTTC.

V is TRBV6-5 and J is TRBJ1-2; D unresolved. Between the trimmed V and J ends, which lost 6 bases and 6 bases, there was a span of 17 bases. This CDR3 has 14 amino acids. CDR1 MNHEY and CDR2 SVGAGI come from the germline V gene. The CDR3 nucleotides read TGTGCCAGCAGCCGATCGGGGAAATTCAATGGCTACACCTTC. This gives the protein CASSRSGKFNGYTF.

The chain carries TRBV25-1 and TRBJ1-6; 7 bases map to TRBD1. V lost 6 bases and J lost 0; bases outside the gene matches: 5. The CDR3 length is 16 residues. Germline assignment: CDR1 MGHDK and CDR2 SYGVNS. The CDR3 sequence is CASRTGYGSYNSPLHF. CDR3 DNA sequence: TGTGCCAGCAGGACAGGGTATGGCTCCTATAATTCACCCCTCCACTTT.

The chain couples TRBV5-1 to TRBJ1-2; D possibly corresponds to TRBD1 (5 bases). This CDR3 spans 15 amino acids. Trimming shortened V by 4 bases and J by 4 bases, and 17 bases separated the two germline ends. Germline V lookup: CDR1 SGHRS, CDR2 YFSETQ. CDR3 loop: CASSRIGGEGYGYTF. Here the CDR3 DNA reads TGCGCCAGCAGCCGCATTGGGGGAGAGGGCTATGGCTACACCTTC. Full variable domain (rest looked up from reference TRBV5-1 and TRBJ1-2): KAGVTQTPRYLIKTRGQQVTLSCSPISGHRSVSWYQQTPGQGLQFLFEYFSETQRNKGNFPGRFSGRQFSNSRSEMNVSTLELGDSALYLCASSRIGGEGYGYTFGSGTRLTVV.

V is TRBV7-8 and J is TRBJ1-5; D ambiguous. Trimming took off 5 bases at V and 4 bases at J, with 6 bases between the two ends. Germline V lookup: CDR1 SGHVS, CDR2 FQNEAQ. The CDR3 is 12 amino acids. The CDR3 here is CASSPSNQPQHF. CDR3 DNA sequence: TGTGCCAGCAGCCCATCAAATCAGCCCCAGCATTTT.

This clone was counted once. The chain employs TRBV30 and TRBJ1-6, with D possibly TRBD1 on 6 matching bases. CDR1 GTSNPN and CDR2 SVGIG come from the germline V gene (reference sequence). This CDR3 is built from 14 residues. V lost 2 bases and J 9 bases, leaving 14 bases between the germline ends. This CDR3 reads CAWSMDSMGSPLHF. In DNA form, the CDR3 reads TGTGCCTGGAGTATGGACAGCATGGGTTCACCCCTCCACTTT.

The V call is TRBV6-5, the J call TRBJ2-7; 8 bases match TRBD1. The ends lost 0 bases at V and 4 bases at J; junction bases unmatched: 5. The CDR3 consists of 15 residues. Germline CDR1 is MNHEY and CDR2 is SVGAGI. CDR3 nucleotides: TGTGCCAGCAGTTACTCGCAGGGGGCGGGGTACGAGCAGTACTTC. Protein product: CASSYSQGAGYEQYF.

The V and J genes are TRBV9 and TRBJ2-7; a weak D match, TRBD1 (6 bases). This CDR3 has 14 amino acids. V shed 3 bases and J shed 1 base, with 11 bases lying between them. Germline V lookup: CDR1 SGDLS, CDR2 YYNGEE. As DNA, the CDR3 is TGTGCCAGCAGCGGAGGGGGACATTCCTACGAGCAGTACTTC. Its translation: CASSGGGHSYEQYF. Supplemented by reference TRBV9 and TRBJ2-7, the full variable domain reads DSGVTQTPKHLITATGQRVTLRCSPRSGDLSVYWYQQSLDQGLQFLIQYYNGEERAKGNILERFSAQQFPDLHSELNLSSLELGDSALYFCASSGGGHSYEQYFGPGTRLTVT.